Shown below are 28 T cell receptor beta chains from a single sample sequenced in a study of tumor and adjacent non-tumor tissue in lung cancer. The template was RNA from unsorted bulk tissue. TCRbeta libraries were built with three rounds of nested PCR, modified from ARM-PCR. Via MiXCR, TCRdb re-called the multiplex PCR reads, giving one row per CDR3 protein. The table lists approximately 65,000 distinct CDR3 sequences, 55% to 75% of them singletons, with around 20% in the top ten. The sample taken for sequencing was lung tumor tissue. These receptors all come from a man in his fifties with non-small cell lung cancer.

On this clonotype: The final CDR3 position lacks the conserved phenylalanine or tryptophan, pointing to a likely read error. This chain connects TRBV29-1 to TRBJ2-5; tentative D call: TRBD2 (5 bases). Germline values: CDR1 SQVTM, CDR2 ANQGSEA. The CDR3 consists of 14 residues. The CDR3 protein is CSVELALYQETQYL. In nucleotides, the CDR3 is TGCAGCGTTGAACTAGCCCTCTACCAAGAGACTCAGTACTTA.

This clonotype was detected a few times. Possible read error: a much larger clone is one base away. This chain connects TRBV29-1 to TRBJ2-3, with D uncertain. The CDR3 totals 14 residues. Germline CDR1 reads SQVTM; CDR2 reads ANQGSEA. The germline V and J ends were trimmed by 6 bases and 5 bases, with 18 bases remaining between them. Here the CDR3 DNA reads TGCAGCGTGAGCCTGGGGTCGCATAAAGATACGCAGTATTTT. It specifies CSVSLGSHKDTQYF.

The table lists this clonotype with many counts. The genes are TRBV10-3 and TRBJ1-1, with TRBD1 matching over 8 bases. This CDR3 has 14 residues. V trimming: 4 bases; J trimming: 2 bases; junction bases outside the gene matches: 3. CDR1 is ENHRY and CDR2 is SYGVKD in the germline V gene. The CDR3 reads CAISADRGNTEAFF. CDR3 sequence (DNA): TGTGCCATCAGTGCCGACAGGGGAAACACTGAAGCTTTCTTT.

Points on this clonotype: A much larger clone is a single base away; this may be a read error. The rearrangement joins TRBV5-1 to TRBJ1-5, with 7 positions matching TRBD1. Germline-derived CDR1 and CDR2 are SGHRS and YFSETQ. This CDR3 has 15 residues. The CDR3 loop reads CASSFEGFRGQPLHF. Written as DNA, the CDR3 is TGCGCCAGCAGCTTCGAAGGATTTAGGGGGCAGCCCCTGCATTTT.

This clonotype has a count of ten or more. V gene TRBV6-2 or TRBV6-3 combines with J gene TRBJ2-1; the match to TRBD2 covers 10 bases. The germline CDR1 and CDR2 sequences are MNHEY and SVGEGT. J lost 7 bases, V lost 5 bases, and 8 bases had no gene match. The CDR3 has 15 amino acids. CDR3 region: CASSISGGPANEQFF. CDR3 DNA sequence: TGTGCCAGCAGTATTAGCGGGGGGCCCGCGAATGAGCAGTTCTTC.

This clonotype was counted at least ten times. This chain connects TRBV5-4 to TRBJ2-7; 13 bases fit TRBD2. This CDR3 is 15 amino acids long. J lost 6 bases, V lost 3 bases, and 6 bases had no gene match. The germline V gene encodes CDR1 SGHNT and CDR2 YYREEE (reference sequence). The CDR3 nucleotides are TGTGCCAGCAGCTCTGGACTAGCGGGAGCCTCCGAGCAGTACTTC. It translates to CASSSGLAGASEQYF.

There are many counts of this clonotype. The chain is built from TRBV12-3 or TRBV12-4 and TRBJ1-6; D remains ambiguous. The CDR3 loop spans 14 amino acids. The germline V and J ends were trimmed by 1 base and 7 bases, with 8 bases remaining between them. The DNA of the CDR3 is TGTGCCAGCAGTTTAGAGGCATGGAATTCACCCCTCCACTTT. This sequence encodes CASSLEAWNSPLHF.

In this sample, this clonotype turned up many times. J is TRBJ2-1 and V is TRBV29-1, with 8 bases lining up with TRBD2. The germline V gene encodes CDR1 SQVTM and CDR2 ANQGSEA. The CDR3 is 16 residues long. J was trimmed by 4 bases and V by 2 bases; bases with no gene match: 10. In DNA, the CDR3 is TGCAGCGTTGAATCCTTAAGCGGGAGTTCGTACAATGAGCAGTTCTTC. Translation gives CSVESLSGSSYNEQFF.

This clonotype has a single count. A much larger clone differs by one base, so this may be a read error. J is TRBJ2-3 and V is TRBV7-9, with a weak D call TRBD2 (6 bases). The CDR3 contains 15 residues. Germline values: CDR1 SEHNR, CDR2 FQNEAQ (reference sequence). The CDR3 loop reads CASSTGGVGADTRYF. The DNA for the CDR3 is TGTGCCAGCAGCACAGGAGGGGTAGGCGCAGATACGCGGTATTTT.

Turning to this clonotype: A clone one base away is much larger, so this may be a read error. CDR3 sequence (DNA): TGTGCCAGCGGTGAGATCTCCTTACTAGCGGGGCTTTACAATGAGCAGTTCTTC. Translating gives CASGEISLLAGLYNEQFF. This sequence joins TRBV6-1 and TRBJ2-1; TRBD2 matches at 10 bases. Germline V gene lookup returns CDR1 MNHNS and CDR2 SASEGT. The CDR3 covers 18 residues.

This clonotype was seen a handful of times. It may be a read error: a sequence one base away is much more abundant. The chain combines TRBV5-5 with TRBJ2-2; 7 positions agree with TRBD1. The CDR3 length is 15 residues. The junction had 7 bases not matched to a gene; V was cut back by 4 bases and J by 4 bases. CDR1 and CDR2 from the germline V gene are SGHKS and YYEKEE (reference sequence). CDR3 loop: CASSPRQGITGELFF. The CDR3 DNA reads TGTGCCAGCAGCCCTCGACAGGGTATCACCGGGGAGCTGTTTTTT.

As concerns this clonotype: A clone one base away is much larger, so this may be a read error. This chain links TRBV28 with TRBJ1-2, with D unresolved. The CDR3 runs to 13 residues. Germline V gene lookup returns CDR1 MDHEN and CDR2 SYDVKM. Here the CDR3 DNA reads TGTGCCTGCAGTTTAGGTCAGAGCTATGGCTACACCTTC. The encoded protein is CACSLGQSYGYTF.

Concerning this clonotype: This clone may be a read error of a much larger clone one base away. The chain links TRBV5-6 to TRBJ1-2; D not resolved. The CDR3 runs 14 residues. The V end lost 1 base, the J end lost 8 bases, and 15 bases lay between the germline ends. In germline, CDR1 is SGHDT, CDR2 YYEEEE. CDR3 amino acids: CASSLMRPPLGYTF. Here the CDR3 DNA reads TGTGCCAGCAGCTTGATGAGGCCACCATTGGGCTACACCTTC. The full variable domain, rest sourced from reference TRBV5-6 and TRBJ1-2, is DAGVTQSPTHLIKTRGQQVTLRCSPKSGHDTVSWYQQALGQGPQFIFQYYEEEERQRGNFPDRFSGHQFPNYSSELNVNALLLGDSALYLCASSLMRPPLGYTFGSGTRLTVV.

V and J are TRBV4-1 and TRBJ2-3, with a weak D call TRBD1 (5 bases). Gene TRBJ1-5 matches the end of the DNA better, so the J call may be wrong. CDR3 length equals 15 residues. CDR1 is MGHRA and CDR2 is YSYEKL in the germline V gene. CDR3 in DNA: TGCGCCAGCAGCCAAGGTTGGGCAGACACAGGTACGCAGCATTTT. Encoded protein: CASSQGWADTGTQHF.

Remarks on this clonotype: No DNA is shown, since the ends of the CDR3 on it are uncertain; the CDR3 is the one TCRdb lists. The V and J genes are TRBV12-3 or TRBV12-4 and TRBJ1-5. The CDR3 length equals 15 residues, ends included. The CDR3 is CASGFGSGFNQPQHF.

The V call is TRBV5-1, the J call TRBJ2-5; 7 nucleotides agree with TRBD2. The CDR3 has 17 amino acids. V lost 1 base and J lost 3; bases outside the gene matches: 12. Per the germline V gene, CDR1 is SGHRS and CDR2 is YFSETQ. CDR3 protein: CASSLMYSGYIEETQYF. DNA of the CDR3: TGCGCCAGCAGCTTGATGTATAGCGGGTATATCGAAGAGACCCAGTACTTC.

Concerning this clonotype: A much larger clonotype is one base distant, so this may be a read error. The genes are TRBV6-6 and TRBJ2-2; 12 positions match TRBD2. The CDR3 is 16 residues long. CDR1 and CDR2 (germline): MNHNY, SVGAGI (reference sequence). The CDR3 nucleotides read TGTGTCAGCAGTTACGACCCGACTAGCGGGAGTCGGGAGCTGTTTTTT. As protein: CVSSYDPTSGSRELFF.

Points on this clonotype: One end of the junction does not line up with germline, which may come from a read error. CDR3: CTSRSRLTEAFF. Written as DNA, the CDR3 is TGTACCAGCAGAAGTCGTCTTACCGAAGCTTTCTTT. The chain employs TRBV6-5 and TRBJ1-1; the D is unclear. Germline values: CDR1 MNHEY, CDR2 SVGAGI. This CDR3 spans 12 amino acids.

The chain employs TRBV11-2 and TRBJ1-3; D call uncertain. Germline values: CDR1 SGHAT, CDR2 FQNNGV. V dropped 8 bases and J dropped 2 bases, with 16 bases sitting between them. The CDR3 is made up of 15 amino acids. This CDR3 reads CASDLDFGAGNTIYF. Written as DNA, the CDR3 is TGTGCCAGCGACTTAGATTTCGGGGCTGGAAACACCATATATTTT.

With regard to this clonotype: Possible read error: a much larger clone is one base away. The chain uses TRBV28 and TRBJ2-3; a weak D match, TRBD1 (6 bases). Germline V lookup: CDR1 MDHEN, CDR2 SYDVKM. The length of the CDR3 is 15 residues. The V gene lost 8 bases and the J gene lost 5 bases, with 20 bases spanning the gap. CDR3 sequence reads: CASVNGQGYRDTQYF. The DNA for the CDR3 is TGTGCCAGCGTAAATGGGCAGGGGTACAGAGATACGCAGTATTTT.

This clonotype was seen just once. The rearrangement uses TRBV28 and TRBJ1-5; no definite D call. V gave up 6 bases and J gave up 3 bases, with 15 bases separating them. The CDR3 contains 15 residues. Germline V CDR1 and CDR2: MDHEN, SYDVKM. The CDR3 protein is CASRPCPLLNQPQHF. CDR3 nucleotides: TGTGCCAGCAGACCATGCCCCCTACTCAATCAGCCCCAGCATTTT.

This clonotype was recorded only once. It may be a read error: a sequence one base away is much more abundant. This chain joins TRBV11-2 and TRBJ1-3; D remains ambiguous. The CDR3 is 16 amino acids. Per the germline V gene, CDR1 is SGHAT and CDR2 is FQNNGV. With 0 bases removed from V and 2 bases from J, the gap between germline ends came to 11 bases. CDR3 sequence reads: CASSLDSQITGNTIYF. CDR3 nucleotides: TGTGCCAGCAGCTTAGACAGCCAGATTACTGGAAACACCATATATTTT.

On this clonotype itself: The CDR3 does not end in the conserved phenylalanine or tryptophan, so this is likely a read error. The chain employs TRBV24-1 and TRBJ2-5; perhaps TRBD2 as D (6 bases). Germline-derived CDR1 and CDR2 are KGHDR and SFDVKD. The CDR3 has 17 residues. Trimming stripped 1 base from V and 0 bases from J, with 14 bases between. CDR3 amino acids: CATSDFGAGRYQETQYL. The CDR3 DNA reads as TGTGCCACCAGTGATTTTGGGGCAGGGAGGTACCAAGAGACCCAGTACCTC.

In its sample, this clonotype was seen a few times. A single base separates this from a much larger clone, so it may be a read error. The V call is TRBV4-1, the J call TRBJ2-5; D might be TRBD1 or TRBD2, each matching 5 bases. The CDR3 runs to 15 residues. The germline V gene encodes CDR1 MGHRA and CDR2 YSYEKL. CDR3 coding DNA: TGCGCCAGCGGCCAAGTAACAAGGGGCGGGGAGACCCAGTACTTC. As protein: CASGQVTRGGETQYF.

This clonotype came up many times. This CDR3 is CASSEVAPPYEQYF. CDR3 coding DNA: TGTGCCAGCAGTGAAGTAGCGCCTCCCTACGAGCAGTACTTC. V usage is TRBV2 and J usage is TRBJ2-7, with D perhaps matching TRBD2 (5 bases). From germline, CDR1 is SNHLY and CDR2 FYNNEI. Trimming shortened V by 1 base and J by 2 bases, and 9 bases separated the two germline ends. The CDR3 is 14 amino acids.

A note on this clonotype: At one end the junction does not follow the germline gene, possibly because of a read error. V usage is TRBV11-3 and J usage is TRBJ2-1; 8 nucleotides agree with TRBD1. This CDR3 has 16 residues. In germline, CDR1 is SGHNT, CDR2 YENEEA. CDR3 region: CTSSLAQGALMDERFF. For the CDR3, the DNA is TGTACCAGCAGCTTAGCCCAGGGGGCCTTAATGGATGAGCGGTTCTTC.

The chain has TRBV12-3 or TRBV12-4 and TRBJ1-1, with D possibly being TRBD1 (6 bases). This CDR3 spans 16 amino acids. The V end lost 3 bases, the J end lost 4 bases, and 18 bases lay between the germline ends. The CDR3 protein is CASSLWSLTGATEAFF. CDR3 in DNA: TGTGCCAGCAGTTTGTGGAGCCTGACGGGGGCCACTGAAGCTTTCTTT.

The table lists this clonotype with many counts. CDR3 amino acids: CASRSRGTGQPETQYF. In DNA, the CDR3 is TGTGCCAGCAGGAGTCGGGGGACAGGGCAGCCAGAGACCCAGTACTTC. V usage is TRBV6-6 and J usage is TRBJ2-5; 9 bases fit TRBD1. The CDR3 has 16 amino acids. With 6 bases clipped from V and 4 bases from J, the junction kept 12 bases outside the gene matches. Germline-derived CDR1 and CDR2 are MNHNY and SVGAGI (reference sequence).